This entry describes one T cell receptor beta chain. The data were taken from a study of blood T cell repertoires in COVID-19. For the study at large: Sites in the United States, Italy and Spain provided acute and convalescent COVID-19 samples. The cDNA or gDNA used as material had been derived from T cells, B-cell-depleted T cells, or PBMCs.

In the authors' workflow: How many nucleated cells were present was estimated from reference gene primer amplification. The assay was immunoSEQ multiplex PCR, and TCRdb's table has in-frame clones only and misses some. That table is the source of V, J and clone size, and D and trimming were worked out from the DNA. The table lists about 80,000 clones, 70% to 90% of them singletons. This CDR3 has 15 amino acids. V was cut by 6 bases and J by 1 base, with 13 bases left in between. Germline V gives CDR1 SGHTA, CDR2 FQGNSA. The sequence came from a man aged 30 to 45 with acute or convalescent COVID-19. V usage is TRBV7-2 and J usage is TRBJ2-1, with D perhaps matching TRBD1 (5 bases). Material: peripheral blood. CDR3 in DNA: TGTGCCAGCAGGTCTAAGGGGCCTTCCTACAATGAGCAGTTCTTC. It specifies CASRSKGPSYNEQFF.